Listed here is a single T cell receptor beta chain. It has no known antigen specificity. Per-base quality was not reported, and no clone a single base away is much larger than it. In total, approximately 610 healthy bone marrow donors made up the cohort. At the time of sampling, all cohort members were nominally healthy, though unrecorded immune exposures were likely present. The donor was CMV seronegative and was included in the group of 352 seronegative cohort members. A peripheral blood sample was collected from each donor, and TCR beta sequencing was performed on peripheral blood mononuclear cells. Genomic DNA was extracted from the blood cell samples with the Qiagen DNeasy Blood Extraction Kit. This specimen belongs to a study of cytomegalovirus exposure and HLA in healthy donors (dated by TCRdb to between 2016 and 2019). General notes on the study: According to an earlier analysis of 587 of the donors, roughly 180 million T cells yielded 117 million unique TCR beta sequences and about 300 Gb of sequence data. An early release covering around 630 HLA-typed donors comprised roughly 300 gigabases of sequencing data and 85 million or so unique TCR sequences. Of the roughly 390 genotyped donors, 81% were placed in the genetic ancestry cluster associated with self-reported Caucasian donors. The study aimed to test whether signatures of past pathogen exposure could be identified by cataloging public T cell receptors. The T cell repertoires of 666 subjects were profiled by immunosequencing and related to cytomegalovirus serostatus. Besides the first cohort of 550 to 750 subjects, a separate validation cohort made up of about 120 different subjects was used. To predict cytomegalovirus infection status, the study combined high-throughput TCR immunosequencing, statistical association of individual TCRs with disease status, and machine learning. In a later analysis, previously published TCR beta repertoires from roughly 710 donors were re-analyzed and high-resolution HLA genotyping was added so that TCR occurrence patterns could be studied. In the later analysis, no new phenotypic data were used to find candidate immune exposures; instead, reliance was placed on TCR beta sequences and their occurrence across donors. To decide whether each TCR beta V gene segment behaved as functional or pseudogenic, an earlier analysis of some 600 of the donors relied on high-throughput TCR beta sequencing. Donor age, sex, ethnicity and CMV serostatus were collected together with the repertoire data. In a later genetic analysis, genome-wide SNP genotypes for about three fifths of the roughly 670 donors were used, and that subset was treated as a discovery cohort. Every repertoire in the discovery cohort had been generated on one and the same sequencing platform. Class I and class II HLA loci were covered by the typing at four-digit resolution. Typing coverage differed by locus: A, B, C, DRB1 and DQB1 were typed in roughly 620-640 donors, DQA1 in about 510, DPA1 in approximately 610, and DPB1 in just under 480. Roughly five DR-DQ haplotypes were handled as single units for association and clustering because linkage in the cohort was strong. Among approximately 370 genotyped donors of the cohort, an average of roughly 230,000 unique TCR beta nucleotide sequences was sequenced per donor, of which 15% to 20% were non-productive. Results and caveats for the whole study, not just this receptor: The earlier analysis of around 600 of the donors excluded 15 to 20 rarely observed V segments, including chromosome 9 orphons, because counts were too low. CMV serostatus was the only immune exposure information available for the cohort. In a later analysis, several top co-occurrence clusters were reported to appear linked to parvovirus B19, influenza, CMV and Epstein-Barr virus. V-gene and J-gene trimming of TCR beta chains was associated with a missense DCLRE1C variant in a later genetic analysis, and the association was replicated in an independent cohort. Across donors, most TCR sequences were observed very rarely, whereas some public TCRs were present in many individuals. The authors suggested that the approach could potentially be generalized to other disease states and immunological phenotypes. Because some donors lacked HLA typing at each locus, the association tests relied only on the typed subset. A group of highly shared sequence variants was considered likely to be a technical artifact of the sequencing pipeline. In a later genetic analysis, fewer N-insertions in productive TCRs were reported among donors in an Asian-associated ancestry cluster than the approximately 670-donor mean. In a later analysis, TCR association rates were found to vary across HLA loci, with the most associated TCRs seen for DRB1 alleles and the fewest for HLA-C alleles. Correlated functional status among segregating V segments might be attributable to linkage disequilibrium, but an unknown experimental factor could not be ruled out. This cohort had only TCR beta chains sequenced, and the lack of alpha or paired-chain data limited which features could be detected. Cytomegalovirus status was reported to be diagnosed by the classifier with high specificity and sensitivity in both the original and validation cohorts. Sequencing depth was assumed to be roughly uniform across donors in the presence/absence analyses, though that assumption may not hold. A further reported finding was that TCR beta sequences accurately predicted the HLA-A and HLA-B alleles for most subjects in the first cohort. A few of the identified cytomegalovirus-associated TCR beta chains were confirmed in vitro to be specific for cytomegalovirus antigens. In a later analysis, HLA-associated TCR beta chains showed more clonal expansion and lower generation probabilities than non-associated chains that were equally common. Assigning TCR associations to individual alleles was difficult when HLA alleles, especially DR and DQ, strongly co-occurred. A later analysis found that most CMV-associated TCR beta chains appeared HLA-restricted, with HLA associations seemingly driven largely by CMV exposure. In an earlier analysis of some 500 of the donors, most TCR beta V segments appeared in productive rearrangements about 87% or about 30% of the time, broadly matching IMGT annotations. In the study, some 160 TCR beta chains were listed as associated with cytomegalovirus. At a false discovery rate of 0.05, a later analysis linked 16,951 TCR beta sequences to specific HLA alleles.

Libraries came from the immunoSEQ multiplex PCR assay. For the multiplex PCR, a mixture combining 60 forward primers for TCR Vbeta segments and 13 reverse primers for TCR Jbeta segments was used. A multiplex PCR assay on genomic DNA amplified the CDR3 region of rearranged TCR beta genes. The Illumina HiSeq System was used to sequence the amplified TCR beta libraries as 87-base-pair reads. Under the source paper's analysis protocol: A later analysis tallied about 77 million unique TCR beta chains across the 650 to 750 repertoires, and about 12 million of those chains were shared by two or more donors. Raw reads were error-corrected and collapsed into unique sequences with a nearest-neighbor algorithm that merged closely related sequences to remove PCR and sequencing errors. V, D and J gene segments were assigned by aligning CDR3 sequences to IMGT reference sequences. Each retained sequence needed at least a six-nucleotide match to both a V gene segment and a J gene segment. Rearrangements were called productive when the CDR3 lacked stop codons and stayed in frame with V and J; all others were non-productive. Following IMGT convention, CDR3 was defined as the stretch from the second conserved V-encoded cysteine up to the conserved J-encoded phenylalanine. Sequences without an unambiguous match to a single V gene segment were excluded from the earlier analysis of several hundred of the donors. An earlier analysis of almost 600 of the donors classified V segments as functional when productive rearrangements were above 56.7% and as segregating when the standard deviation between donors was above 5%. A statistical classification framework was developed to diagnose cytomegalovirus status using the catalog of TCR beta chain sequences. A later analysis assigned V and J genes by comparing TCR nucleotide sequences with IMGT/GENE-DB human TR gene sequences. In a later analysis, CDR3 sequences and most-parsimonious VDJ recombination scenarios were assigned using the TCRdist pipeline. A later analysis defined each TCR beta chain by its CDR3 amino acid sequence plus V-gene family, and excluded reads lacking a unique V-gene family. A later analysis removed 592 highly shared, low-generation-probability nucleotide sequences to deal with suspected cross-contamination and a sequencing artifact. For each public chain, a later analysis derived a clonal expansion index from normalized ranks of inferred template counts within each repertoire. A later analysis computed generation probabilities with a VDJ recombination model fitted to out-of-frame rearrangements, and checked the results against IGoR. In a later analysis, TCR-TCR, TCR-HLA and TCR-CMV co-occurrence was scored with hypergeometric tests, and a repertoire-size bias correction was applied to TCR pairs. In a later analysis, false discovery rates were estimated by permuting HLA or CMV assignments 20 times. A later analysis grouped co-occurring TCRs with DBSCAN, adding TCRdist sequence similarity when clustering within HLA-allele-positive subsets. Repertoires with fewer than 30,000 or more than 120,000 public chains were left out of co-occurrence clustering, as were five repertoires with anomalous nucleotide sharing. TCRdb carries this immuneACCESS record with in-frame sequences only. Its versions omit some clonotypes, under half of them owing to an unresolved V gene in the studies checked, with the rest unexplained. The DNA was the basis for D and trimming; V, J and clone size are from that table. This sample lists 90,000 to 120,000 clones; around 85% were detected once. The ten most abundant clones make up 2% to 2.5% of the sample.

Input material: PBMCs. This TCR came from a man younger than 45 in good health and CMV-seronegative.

The CDR3 protein sequence reads: CASSQLGQGPGELFF. The nucleotide sequence reads TGTGCCAGCAGCCAGTTGGGACAGGGGCCCGGGGAGCTGTTTTTT. Recombination linked TRBV14 to TRBJ2-2; 10 middle bases align to TRBD1. From its cysteine to its phenylalanine, the CDR3 spans 15 amino acids. The kept DNA is CDR3 alone, 45 bases in frame from the first base. Via the germline V gene, CDR1 is SGHDN and CDR2 FVKESK. V loses 3 bases at its end and J loses 6 bases; junction bases beyond the gene matches: 4.